These 15 T cell receptor beta chains were sequenced from one sample in a study of CD8 T cells in ankylosing spondylitis. A single record per CDR3 protein comes from TCRdb applying MiXCR to the 5' RACE reads. The table has under 400,000 distinct CDR3 sequences, roughly 10% seen once. Sequenced sample: blood, either unsorted or a sorted T cell fraction (not recorded which). Receptors originate from a female donor with ankylosing spondylitis or in good health (not recorded which).

The chain has TRBV6-1 and TRBJ2-1, with 10 bases identical to TRBD2. Germline V lookup: CDR1 MNHNS, CDR2 SASEGT. V shed 5 bases, J shed 5 bases, and the junction held 6 bases outside the gene matches. The CDR3 is 15 amino acids. The CDR3: CASSRSSGSDNEQFF. The CDR3 bases are TGTGCCAGCAGTCGTTCTAGCGGGAGCGACAATGAGCAGTTCTTC.

This clonotype showed up many times. The chain is built from TRBV12-3 or TRBV12-4 and TRBJ2-2, with D possibly TRBD2 on 6 matching bases. This CDR3 region has 14 residues. Trimming left V 6 bases short and J 2 bases short, with 10 bases between. This chain's CDR3 is CASSPGTNTGELFF. CDR3 in DNA: TGTGCCAGCAGCCCCGGGACTAACACCGGGGAGCTGTTTTTT.

This clonotype showed up many times. This chain links TRBV10-3 with TRBJ1-1; tentatively, D is TRBD1 (5 bases). CDR1 and CDR2 (germline): ENHRY, SYGVKD. Deletions cut 7 bases from V and 2 bases from J, with 17 bases between. This CDR3 spans 15 amino acids. The CDR3 DNA reads TGTGCCATCATCGGGGACCCTGGGCGTAACACTGAAGCTTTCTTT. This sequence encodes CAIIGDPGRNTEAFF.

The genes are TRBV11-1 and TRBJ1-3, with D maybe TRBD1 (6 bases). The germline CDR1 and CDR2 sequences are SGHAT and FQDESV (reference sequence). With 4 bases removed from V and 0 bases from J, the gap between germline ends came to 19 bases. This CDR3 spans 18 amino acids. This CDR3 reads CASSSWGEDSHSGNTIYF. Here the CDR3 DNA reads TGTGCCAGCAGCTCCTGGGGGGAGGACAGTCACTCTGGAAACACCATATATTTT.

This clonotype was seen repeatedly, ten times or more. This chain uses TRBV12-3 or TRBV12-4 with TRBJ1-5; D remains unclear. The V end lost 2 bases, the J end lost 4 bases, and 6 bases lay between the germline ends. The CDR3 is 13 residues long. The CDR3 DNA reads TGTGCCAGCAGTTTAAGCCAAAATCAGCCCCAGCATTTT. Its protein product is CASSLSQNQPQHF.

The chain links TRBV14 to TRBJ2-1; 9 bases fit TRBD2. The CDR3 extends over 15 amino acids. The germline V gene has CDR1 SGHDN and CDR2 FVKESK. Trimming at V came to 5 bases and at J to 6 bases, leaving 8 bases not matched to a gene. The CDR3, as DNA: TGTGCCAGCAGCAAGTACGTAGCGGGAGTCAATGAGCAGTTCTTC. Translating gives CASSKYVAGVNEQFF.

This clonotype showed up many times. The chain is built from TRBV5-1 and TRBJ1-1; the match to TRBD1 covers 8 bases. V dropped 3 bases and J dropped 1; count of bases not matched to a gene: 2. This CDR3 region has 14 residues. Germline assignment: CDR1 SGHRS and CDR2 YFSETQ. The chain's CDR3 is CASSSGQGNTEAFF. The CDR3 DNA is TGCGCCAGCAGCTCCGGACAGGGGAACACTGAAGCTTTCTTT.

Many counts were recorded for this clonotype. The V and J genes are TRBV6-2 or TRBV6-3 and TRBJ2-2; D call uncertain. V shed 4 bases and J shed 4 bases, with 13 bases lying between them. Germline CDR1 MNHEY, CDR2 SVGEGT. CDR3 length: 15 residues. The CDR3 loop is CASSFRLGTTGELFF. The CDR3 DNA is TGTGCCAGCAGTTTTCGCCTAGGAACCACCGGGGAGCTGTTTTTT.

Ten or more counts support this clonotype. The genes are TRBV20-1 and TRBJ1-1; 10 positions agree with TRBD1. J was trimmed by 10 bases and V by 3 bases; bases with no gene match: 8. Germline V CDR1 and CDR2: DFQATT, SNEGSKA (reference sequence). The CDR3 covers 13 residues. CDR3 nucleotides: TGCAGTGCTAGGGGGACAGGGGAGATTGGAGCTTTCTTT. Translated, it gives CSARGTGEIGAFF.

The V call is TRBV3-1, the J call TRBJ2-2; tentative D call: TRBD2 (5 bases). Trimming removed 4 bases from V and 5 bases from J, with 11 bases in between. Germline CDR1 is LGHDT and CDR2 is YNNKEL (reference sequence). This CDR3 is built from 14 residues. The CDR3 region is CASSPDWGTGELFF. The CDR3 DNA follows: TGTGCCAGCAGCCCGGACTGGGGAACCGGGGAGCTGTTTTTT.

V gene TRBV6-1 combines with J gene TRBJ1-2; a possible D gene is TRBD1 (5 bases). The CDR3 sequence is 10 residues long. The V end was cut by 3 bases, the J end by 13 bases, with 9 bases between. CDR1 MNHNS and CDR2 SASEGT come from the germline V gene. CDR3 region: CASSEEGVTF. For the CDR3, the DNA is TGTGCCAGCAGTGAGGAAGGGGTCACCTTC.

Many counts were recorded for this clonotype. V gene TRBV12-3 or TRBV12-4 combines with J gene TRBJ2-3; TRBD2 is a possible D gene (6 bases). V was clipped by 2 bases and J by 3 bases, with 18 bases between them. CDR3 size: 17 residues. The CDR3 is CASSLPLARSRTDTQYF. DNA of the CDR3: TGTGCCAGCAGTTTACCTCTAGCGAGATCCAGAACAGATACGCAGTATTTT.

A few counts support this clonotype. The CDR3 nucleotides read TGTGCCAGCAGCCAATTCACCTCTGAGACCCAGTACTTC. Protein product: CASSQFTSETQYF. The chain links TRBV4-2 to TRBJ2-5; the D is unclear. V dropped 2 bases and J dropped 5 bases, with 9 bases sitting between them. The length of the CDR3 is 13 residues. Germline CDR1 LGHNA, CDR2 YNFKEQ.

V usage is TRBV12-3 or TRBV12-4 and J usage is TRBJ1-2; unclear D gene. The CDR3 extends over 15 amino acids. Trimming shortened V by 6 bases and J by 2 bases, and 16 bases separated the two germline ends. This CDR3 reads CASSVWSAGNYGYTF. CDR3 nucleotides: TGTGCCAGCAGCGTATGGTCGGCGGGGAACTATGGCTACACCTTC.

This clonotype was observed at least ten times. CDR3 amino acids: CASSPAGTVYEQYF. As DNA, the CDR3 is TGCGCCAGCAGCCCGGCCGGGACGGTTTACGAGCAGTACTTC. This chain connects TRBV5-1 to TRBJ2-7; D could derive from TRBD1 or TRBD2 (5 bases each). The germline V gene encodes CDR1 SGHRS and CDR2 YFSETQ. This CDR3 region has 14 residues. Between the trimmed V and J ends, which lost 4 bases and 4 bases, there was a span of 15 bases.